This record concerns one T cell receptor beta chain sequence. Its antigen is not identified. The entry originates in a study of cytomegalovirus exposure and HLA in healthy donors. Study-wide findings and caveats: Cytomegalovirus association was assigned to some 160 TCR beta chains.

Clones were read by immunoSEQ multiplex PCR, and TCRdb kept only the in-frame ones, dropping some. The sample lists 250,000 to 400,000 clones, approximately 86% seen once, with approximately 0.95% in the top ten. This CDR3 is 15 amino acids long. V gave up 7 bases and J gave up 2 bases, with 16 bases separating them. Germline values: CDR1 SGHTS, CDR2 YDEGEE. Sequencing was done on a sample of PBMCs. This sequence was found in a man aged 25-45 years in good health and CMV-seronegative. The J gene is TRBJ2-4, the V gene TRBV5-8, with D possibly being TRBD1 (6 bases). The CDR3 region is CASRNRDVSKNIQYF. As DNA, the CDR3 is TGTGCCAGCCGGAACAGGGATGTGTCCAAAAACATTCAGTACTTC.